The 3 T cell receptor beta chains listed next were all sequenced from one sample in a study of shared clonotypes between healthy human individuals. Sequencing used immunoSEQ multiplex PCR; TCRdb keeps in-frame clones, though not all of them. Altogether some 500,000 clones are present, 90% to 97% being singletons, with the ten largest covering 0.06%. The sample comprised naive CD4+ T cells sorted from blood. Subset here: CD45RA+ positively selected. The origin of the receptors is a woman in her twenties or thirties in good health.

V and J are TRBV5-4 and TRBJ1-1; no firm D call. Germline V gene data show CDR1 as SGHNT and CDR2 as YYREEE (reference sequence). The CDR3 has 14 amino acids. V lost 4 bases to trimming and J lost 4 bases, with 14 bases between them. This chain's CDR3 is CASSPGPASTEAFF. The DNA of the CDR3 is TGTGCCAGCAGCCCGGGTCCGGCGAGCACTGAAGCTTTCTTT.

The chain has TRBV5-1 and TRBJ2-1; D is ambiguous. V shed 0 bases and J shed 8 bases, with 9 bases lying between them. Looked up from germline, CDR1 is SGHRS and CDR2 is YFSETQ. There are 13 residues in the CDR3. CDR3 sequence: CASSLAVEDEQFF. CDR3 coding DNA: TGCGCCAGCAGCTTGGCCGTGGAAGATGAGCAGTTCTTC.

The CDR3 coding sequence is TGTGCCAGCAATCTAGTTATGAACACTGAAGCTTTCTTT. This gives the protein CASNLVMNTEAFF. The chain recombines TRBV6-1 with TRBJ1-1; D unresolved. Germline CDR1 is MNHNS and CDR2 is SASEGT. The V end lost 7 bases, the J end lost 0 bases, and 9 bases lay between the germline ends. The length of the CDR3 is 13 residues.